Presented here are 29 T cell receptor beta chains from one specimen sequenced in a study of monozygotic twins with inflammatory bowel disease. TCRdb re-analyzed the 5' RACE reads; it lists each CDR3 protein once, without DNA. This table lists some 440,000 distinct CDR3 sequences. The sequencing sample was made of blood. These receptors were obtained from a human donor with ulcerative colitis or Crohn's disease, or a healthy co-twin of an affected twin (not recorded which).

The chain couples TRBV7-2 to TRBJ2-7; TCRdb's assignment of TRBD1 cannot be checked, as there is no DNA. This CDR3 is 15 amino acids long. Germline V gene lookup returns CDR1 SGHTA and CDR2 FQGNSA. CDR3 loop: CASSPYLQGTYEQYF.

The rearrangement joins TRBV11-1 to TRBJ2-2; TCRdb's D gene call, TRBD2, goes unchecked for lack of DNA. CDR1 and CDR2 from the germline V gene are SGHAT and FQDESV (reference sequence). The CDR3 has 20 amino acids. Here the CDR3 reads CASSSFRLAGPEEFTGELFF.

CDR3 amino acids: CASSLAQGASQPQHF. The J gene is TRBJ1-5, the V gene TRBV5-5. This CDR3 has 15 amino acids. Germline CDR1 and CDR2: SGHKS and YYEKEE (reference sequence).

The chain joins TRBV6-1 to TRBJ1-6; lacking DNA, the TRBD1 call made by TCRdb goes unchecked. The V gene's germline CDR1 is MNHNS and CDR2 SASEGT. This CDR3 contains 16 residues. This chain's CDR3 is CASSTYGGLGGSPLHF.

This chain links TRBV11-1 with TRBJ2-1; TCRdb designates TRBD1, a call that cannot be tested without DNA. The CDR3 spans 18 residues. CDR1 and CDR2 (germline): SGHAT, FQDESV (reference sequence). CDR3 sequence: CASSFPTSGPGQGNEQFF.

V and J are TRBV6-5 and TRBJ1-5. Looked up from germline, CDR1 is MNHEY and CDR2 is SVGAGI. The CDR3 is made up of 13 amino acids. CDR3 region: CASSYSTMEPQQF.

The rearrangement joins TRBV6-1 to TRBJ2-7; TCRdb picks TRBD1, but there is no DNA to check that call. The length of the CDR3 is 15 residues. Germline CDR1 is MNHNS and CDR2 is SASEGT. Here the CDR3 reads CASSEWDGIGYEQYF.

This chain connects TRBV5-1 to TRBJ2-1; TCRdb reports TRBD2, a call that lacks DNA to check it against. CDR3 length equals 14 residues. The germline CDR1 and CDR2 sequences are SGHRS and YFSETQ. This chain's CDR3 is CASSYGGGGDEQFF.

CDR3 loop: CSVGVAGELFF. The chain couples TRBV29-1 to TRBJ2-2. The CDR3 is made up of 11 amino acids. Germline CDR1 and CDR2: SQVTM and ANQGSEA.

The rearrangement uses TRBV10-3 and TRBJ2-7; TCRdb's D call, TRBD2, is unchecked because there is no DNA. The CDR3 runs 15 residues. Germline V gene sequence: CDR1 ENHRY, CDR2 SYGVKD. This CDR3 reads CAISEGSGSSHEQYF.

The genes are TRBV7-9 and TRBJ2-3; the D call from TCRdb, TRBD2, cannot be confirmed without DNA. There are 16 residues in the CDR3. Germline assignment: CDR1 SEHNR and CDR2 FQNEAQ (reference sequence). CDR3 loop: CASSSLAGGQGDTQYF.

The chain is built from TRBV7-2 and TRBJ1-2; TCRdb names TRBD1, which stays unverified in the absence of DNA. The length of the CDR3 is 14 residues. CDR1 SGHTA and CDR2 FQGNSA come from the germline V gene. CDR3 protein: CASSFEQGVAGYTF.

The chain is built from TRBV18 and TRBJ2-1; TCRdb calls TRBD2, which cannot be checked without DNA. This CDR3 is 16 amino acids long. The V gene's germline CDR1 is KGHSH and CDR2 LQKENI. CDR3 sequence reads: CASSEAIGTSTNEQFF. Variable domain in full (rest from reference TRBV18 and TRBJ2-1): NAGVMQNPRHLVRRRGQEARLRCSPMKGHSHVYWYRQLPEEGLKFMVYLQKENIIDESGMPKERFSAEFPKEGPSILRIQQVVRGDSAAYFCASSEAIGTSTNEQFFGPGTRLTVL.

This chain joins TRBV29-1 and TRBJ1-4; the TRBD1 assignment by TCRdb is unverifiable without DNA. Germline CDR1 is SQVTM and CDR2 is ANQGSEA. The CDR3 runs to 13 residues. CDR3 residues: CSVAPSVGEKLFF.

The chain has TRBV29-1 and TRBJ1-1. This CDR3 region has 12 residues. CDR1 SQVTM and CDR2 ANQGSEA come from the germline V gene. CDR3 loop: CSASDGNTEAFF.

The chain uses TRBV11-2 and TRBJ2-3. The germline gives CDR1 SGHAT, CDR2 FQNNGV. The CDR3 runs to 13 residues. The chain's CDR3 is CASSLEQLGTQYF. Full variable domain (rest looked up from reference TRBV11-2 and TRBJ2-3): EAGVAQSPRYKIIEKRQSVAFWCNPISGHATLYWYQQILGQGPKLLIQFQNNGVVDDSQLPKDRFSAERLKGVDSTLKIQPAKLEDSAVYLCASSLEQLGTQYFGPGTRLTVL.

V and J are TRBV5-1 and TRBJ2-7. The CDR3 spans 14 residues. CDR1 SGHRS and CDR2 YFSETQ come from the germline V gene. The CDR3 reads CASSLDAVPYEQYF. The whole variable domain, remainder taken from reference TRBV5-1 and TRBJ2-7, is KAGVTQTPRYLIKTRGQQVTLSCSPISGHRSVSWYQQTPGQGLQFLFEYFSETQRNKGNFPGRFSGRQFSNSRSEMNVSTLELGDSALYLCASSLDAVPYEQYFGPGTRLTVT.

V usage is TRBV5-4 and J usage is TRBJ2-5; the TCRdb D gene call, TRBD1, has no DNA to confirm it. The CDR3 runs 15 residues. Germline V gene data show CDR1 as SGHNT and CDR2 as YYREEE (reference sequence). CDR3: CASSLDYRGGETQYF.

The V gene is TRBV6-1, the J gene TRBJ2-7; TCRdb selects TRBD1, and the lack of DNA leaves this call unchecked. This CDR3 has 14 amino acids. The germline V gene has CDR1 MNHNS and CDR2 SASEGT. The CDR3: CASSEVQGAREQYF.

V gene TRBV6-5 combines with J gene TRBJ1-6. In germline, CDR1 is MNHEY, CDR2 SVGAGI. The CDR3 covers 15 residues. CDR3 region: CASSYSGGGNSPLHF.

The chain joins TRBV3-1 to TRBJ2-6. The CDR3 consists of 16 residues. The germline V gene encodes CDR1 LGHDT and CDR2 YNNKEL (reference sequence). CDR3 protein: CASSQKPVSGANVLTF.

The genes are TRBV5-6 and TRBJ2-7; the TCRdb call, TRBD2, lacks DNA for checking. The CDR3 consists of 15 residues. CDR1 SGHDT and CDR2 YYEEEE come from the germline V gene. The chain's CDR3 is CASTFAGTPVDEQYF.

The chain uses TRBV5-1 and TRBJ2-3; TCRdb's D call, TRBD1, is unchecked because there is no DNA. The V gene's germline CDR1 is SGHRS and CDR2 YFSETQ. This CDR3 has 15 residues. CDR3 region: CASSSGQGYTDTQYF.

V usage is TRBV5-1 and J usage is TRBJ2-4; absent DNA, TCRdb's TRBD1 call cannot be checked. CDR3 length: 14 residues. Germline V lookup: CDR1 SGHRS, CDR2 YFSETQ. The CDR3 spells CASSQGTGQNIQYF.

J is TRBJ1-3 and V is TRBV2. The germline V gene encodes CDR1 SNHLY and CDR2 FYNNEI. The CDR3 loop spans 15 amino acids. CDR3 region: CASSEQGLTGNTIYF.

The chain has TRBV7-2 and TRBJ2-5; TCRdb returns TRBD1, unconfirmable since there is no DNA. This CDR3 contains 16 residues. The germline CDR1 and CDR2 sequences are SGHTA and FQGNSA. The CDR3 here is CASSSVGQTLQETQYF.

The chain has TRBV4-3 and TRBJ1-4. CDR3 length: 17 amino acids. Germline CDR1 and CDR2: LGHNA and YSLEER. CDR3 residues: CASSQDQQGLSWEKLFF.

The chain uses TRBV5-6 and TRBJ2-1. The CDR3 covers 17 residues. Germline CDR1 and CDR2: SGHDT and YYEEEE. CDR3 sequence reads: CASEADDGSTSYNEQFF.

The chain has TRBV6-5 and TRBJ2-7. Germline V CDR1 and CDR2: MNHEY, SVGAGI. This CDR3 spans 14 amino acids. CDR3 residues: CASINTRSSYEQYF.